The subject of this entry is one T cell receptor (beta chain). What it binds is not known. The same CDR3 also results from other DNA sequences found in this sample. These data are taken from a study of shared clonotypes between healthy human individuals. Notes on the study in general: Roughly 5% of naive CD4 clonotypes were common to several donors.

From germline, CDR1 is LNHNV and CDR2 YYDKDF (reference sequence). V lost 1 base to trimming and J lost 0 bases; unmatched junction nucleotides: 3. The CDR3 has 15 residues. The protocol was immunoSEQ multiplex PCR, while the TCRdb copy is restricted to in-frame clones and leaves out a portion. The table lists 2,500,000 or so clones, about 92% of them singletons. The chain uses TRBV15 and TRBJ2-7; 7 bases are shared with TRBD1. Input material: naive CD4+ T cells sorted from blood. Noted subset: CD45RA+ positively selected. This clonotype was obtained from a man between 18 and 35 years old in good health. The CDR3 DNA is TGTGCCACCAGCAGAGGGACAGGTAGCTCCTACGAGCAGTACTTC. Translation gives CATSRGTGSSYEQYF.